This TCR beta chain was identified during a study of T cell responses to AZD1222 COVID-19 vaccine. Study findings and constraints: Among the donors, most were white British and more were female, and clonal diversity was possibly underestimated. Spike-wide coverage was observed for vaccine-associated CD4 TCRs, with dominant responses at 160-218 and 743-854. Just six AZD1222 recipients were seropositive at baseline.

Researchers grouped second doses given at about 4 or about 12 weeks into one pool. In the case of this clone: The antigen is not known.

Sequencing was performed with immunoSEQ multiplex PCR; in TCRdb, only in-frame clones are kept and a portion is missing. Counted here are tens of thousands of clones, 70% to 90% occurring once; the ten biggest clones make up around 3.5%. This TCR was recovered from an adult who received the AZD1222 COVID-19 vaccine. This material consisted of peripheral blood, taken 28 days after the second AZD1222 dose.

The CDR3 loop is CASSQGRDGNEQYF. As DNA, the CDR3 is TGTGCCAGCAGCCAGGGACGGGATGGGAACGAGCAGTACTTC. The chain carries TRBV4-2 and TRBJ2-7; the D gene could be TRBD1 or TRBD2 (5 bases each). The V gene's germline CDR1 is LGHNA and CDR2 YNFKEQ. V was pared by 3 bases and J by 5 bases, with 14 bases between. The CDR3 has 14 residues.